This note documents a single TCR beta chain sequence. The data belong to a study of shared clonotypes between healthy human individuals. CDR3 length: 15 amino acids. In germline, CDR1 is SGHAT, CDR2 FQNNGV. V lost 1 base and J 5 bases, leaving 11 bases between the germline ends. Profiled with immunoSEQ multiplex PCR; TCRdb holds only in-frame clones, not every one. This sample has 950,000 to 1,300,000 clones, with about 75% found just once. Sequencing input: memory CD4+ T cells sorted from blood. Subset defined: CD45RA-negative fraction. This chain uses TRBV11-2 with TRBJ2-2; perhaps TRBD1 as D (5 bases). The receptor comes from a man aged 18 to 29 in good health. This chain's CDR3 is CASSLAQGGTGELFF. The CDR3 region has the DNA TGTGCCAGCAGCTTAGCCCAGGGTGGGACCGGGGAGCTGTTTTTT.